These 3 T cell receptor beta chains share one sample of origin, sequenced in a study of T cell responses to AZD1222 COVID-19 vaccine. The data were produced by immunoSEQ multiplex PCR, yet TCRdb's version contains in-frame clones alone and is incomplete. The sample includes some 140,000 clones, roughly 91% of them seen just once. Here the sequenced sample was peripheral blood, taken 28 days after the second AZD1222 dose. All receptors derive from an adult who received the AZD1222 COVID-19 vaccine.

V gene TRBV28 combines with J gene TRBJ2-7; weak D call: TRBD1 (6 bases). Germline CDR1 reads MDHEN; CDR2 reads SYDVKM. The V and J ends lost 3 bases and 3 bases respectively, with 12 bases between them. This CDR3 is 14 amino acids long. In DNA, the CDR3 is TGTGCCAGCAGTTTCTCGGGACACAGCTACGAGCAGTACTTC. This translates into CASSFSGHSYEQYF.

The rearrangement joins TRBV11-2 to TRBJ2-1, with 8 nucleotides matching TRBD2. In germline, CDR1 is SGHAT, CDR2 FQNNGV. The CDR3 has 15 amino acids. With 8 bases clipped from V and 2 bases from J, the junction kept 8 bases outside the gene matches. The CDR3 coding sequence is TGTGCCAGCGCCTCCAGCGGGGGTACCTACAATGAGCAGTTCTTC. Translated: CASASSGGTYNEQFF.

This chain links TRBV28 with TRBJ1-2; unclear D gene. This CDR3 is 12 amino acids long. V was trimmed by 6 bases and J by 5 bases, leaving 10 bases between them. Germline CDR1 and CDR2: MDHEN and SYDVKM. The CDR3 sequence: CASSPYYYGYTF. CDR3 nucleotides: TGTGCCAGCAGCCCTTATTATTATGGCTACACCTTC.